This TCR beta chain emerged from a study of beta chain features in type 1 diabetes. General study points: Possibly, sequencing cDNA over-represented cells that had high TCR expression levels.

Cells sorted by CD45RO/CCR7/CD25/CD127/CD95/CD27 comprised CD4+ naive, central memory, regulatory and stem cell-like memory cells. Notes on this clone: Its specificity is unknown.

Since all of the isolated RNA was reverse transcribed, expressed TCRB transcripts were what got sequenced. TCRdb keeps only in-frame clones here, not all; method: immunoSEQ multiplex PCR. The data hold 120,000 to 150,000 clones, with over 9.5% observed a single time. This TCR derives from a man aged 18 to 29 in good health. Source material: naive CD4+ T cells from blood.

CDR3 DNA: TGTGCCTGGAGTGCGGCAAGACTTAATGAAAAACTGTTTTTT. This translates into CAWSAARLNEKLFF. V usage is TRBV30 and J usage is TRBJ1-4; D call uncertain. The CDR3 totals 14 residues. CDR1 GTSNPN and CDR2 SVGIG come from the germline V gene (reference sequence). V was shortened by 1 base and J by 4 bases, with 10 bases between the two germline ends.